This TCR beta chain stems from a study of metastatic and nonmetastatic thyroid tumors (dated by TCRdb to 2018 to 2020). Background for the entire study: Repertoires were compared across peripheral blood and tumor or nodule tissue samples from malignant and benign thyroid patients. Broad study findings and their caveats: TCR beta diversity was reported as significantly higher in malignant tumors than in benign nodules, in both blood and tumor samples.

Before undergoing thyroid surgery, none of the patients had been given any kind of treatment. Using T-cell receptor beta sequencing, the study looked back at clinical samples from patients collected from about 2011 to 2018. Library prep was done by PCR. Sequencing used an Illumina HiSeq 4000. The TCR beta-chain CDR3 region of each patient was profiled by high-throughput sequencing. The original pipeline was this. The researchers built a classifier to tell apart papillary thyroid cancer patients with distant metastasis, based on CDR3 differences among clinicopathological groups. To measure repertoire diversity the researchers used the Shannon index, while the Morisita-Horn index served to gauge how similar the tumor and blood repertoires were. Through fastp at Q25 and MiXCR, TCRdb rebuilt clones from the public reads, retaining in-frame beta chains. TCRdb's processing, not the authors' own work, is the source of the V and J calls. This sample has about 92,000 clones in its table, and 15% of those were observed once. The ten largest clones take up about 3.6% of the sample.

This clone was found a few times. The target of this receptor is not known. With a much larger clone just one base away, this may be a read error. The CDR3 sequence holds 14 residues, the cysteine and phenylalanine included. CDR3 DNA only is kept here, 42 bases in frame from base 1. At the junction V is shortened by 2 bases and J by 3 bases, with 11 bases in between. The germline V gene specifies SGDLS as CDR1 and YYNGEE as CDR2. Sequences were obtained from blood. The TCR originated in a female donor with papillary thyroid cancer or a benign thyroid nodule (not recorded which). Some clones in this sample may be carry-over from other donors' samples. In this chain, TRBV9 is recombined with TRBJ1-2; TRBD1 might be the D gene, on 6 matching bases. The DNA sequence reads TGTGCCAGCAGCGTGGGGACATGCGACTATGGCTACACCTTC. It encodes CASSVGTCDYGYTF.